The 14 T cell receptor beta chains below come from one sample, sequenced in a study of T cells in Graves' hyperthyroidism and ophthalmopathy. Using RNA transcripts as the source, TCR beta CDR3 regions were amplified. Initially, a first-round RT-PCR of the TCR CDR3 employed the HTBI primer set. TCRdb redid the calling of the multiplex PCR reads with MiXCR, one entry per CDR3 protein. The data hold hundreds of thousands of distinct CDR3 sequences, with roughly 13% observed a single time. Specimen: blood. The source is a woman between 25 and 40 years old with Graves' hyperthyroidism.

This chain links TRBV9 with TRBJ2-1, with a tentative D call TRBD2 (6 bases). This CDR3 has 16 amino acids. V shed 2 bases and J shed 4 bases, with 16 bases lying between them. Germline V CDR1 and CDR2: SGDLS, YYNGEE. CDR3: CASSVPGTSQYNEQFF. CDR3 nucleotides: TGTGCCAGCAGCGTGCCCGGGACTTCCCAATACAATGAGCAGTTCTTC.

This clonotype was counted ten times or more. The V and J genes are TRBV7-2 and TRBJ2-5; 9 nucleotides agree with TRBD1. CDR3 length: 12 residues. Germline-derived CDR1 and CDR2 are SGHTA and FQGNSA. The V segment lost 8 bases and the J segment 6 bases; nucleotides outside the gene matches: 4. The CDR3, as DNA: TGTGCCAGCCGGGACAGGGAACAGACCCAGTACTTC. It is translated as CASRDREQTQYF.

The V and J genes are TRBV4-2 and TRBJ2-1; TRBD2 agrees at 7 bases. Trimming cost V 0 bases and J 1 base; bases outside gene matches: 6. Per germline, CDR1 LGHNA and CDR2 YNFKEQ. The CDR3 sequence is 17 residues long. This chain's CDR3 is CASSQDLGLESYNEQFF. The CDR3 DNA follows: TGTGCCAGCAGCCAAGATCTAGGACTAGAATCCTACAATGAGCAGTTCTTC.

This clonotype was picked up a small number of times. A single base separates this from a much larger clone, so it may be a read error. The chain couples TRBV20-1 to TRBJ2-7, with 8 bases aligning to TRBD1. This CDR3 has 14 amino acids. Germline loops: CDR1 DFQATT, CDR2 SNEGSKA (reference sequence). The CDR3 region has the DNA TGCGGTGTTCCTACCAGACAGGGGAGCCACGAGCAGTACTTC. Encoded protein: CGVPTRQGSHEQYF.

The rearrangement joins TRBV15 to TRBJ1-5; 7 bases match TRBD1. V dropped 4 bases and J dropped 4; count of bases not matched to a gene: 4. Per the germline V gene, CDR1 is LNHNV and CDR2 is YYDKDF (reference sequence). The CDR3 runs 14 residues. CDR3 residues: CATSIRTGNQPQHF. CDR3 nucleotides: TGTGCCACCAGCATAAGGACAGGAAATCAGCCCCAGCATTTT.

The V gene is TRBV28, the J gene TRBJ1-1; TRBD1 agrees at 12 bases. Germline-derived CDR1 and CDR2 are MDHEN and SYDVKM. Trimming at V came to 4 bases and at J to 0 bases, leaving 3 bases not matched to a gene. This CDR3 region has 16 residues. The CDR3: CASSSGTGGMNTEAFF. The CDR3 DNA reads as TGTGCCAGCAGTTCCGGGACAGGGGGCATGAACACTGAAGCTTTCTTT.

The V gene is TRBV19, the J gene TRBJ2-4, with D maybe TRBD1 (6 bases). The length of the CDR3 is 14 residues. V was cut by 3 bases and J by 9 bases, with 15 bases left in between. Germline-derived CDR1 and CDR2 are LNHDA and SQIVND (reference sequence). The CDR3 DNA reads as TGTGCCAGTAGTATGTCGAGGGGGTCGGTCATTCAGTACTTC. Translation: CASSMSRGSVIQYF. Using reference TRBV19 and TRBJ2-4 for the parts outside the CDR3, the full variable domain is DGGITQSPKYLFRKEGQNVTLSCEQNLNHDAMYWYRQDPGQGLRLIYYSQIVNDFQKGDIAEGYSVSREKKESFPLTVTSAQKNPTAFYLCASSMSRGSVIQYFGAGTRLSVL.

The chain couples TRBV29-1 to TRBJ2-1, with D unresolved. CDR1 is SQVTM, CDR2 ANQGSEA, per germline. The CDR3 contains 16 residues. V gave up 4 bases and J gave up 2 bases, with 18 bases separating them. This CDR3 is CSVVPRKGEAYNEQFF. Written as DNA, the CDR3 is TGCAGCGTTGTGCCCAGGAAGGGTGAAGCCTACAATGAGCAGTTCTTC.

The sample holds many counts of this clonotype. The chain recombines TRBV6-5 with TRBJ2-5, with D tentatively TRBD2 (6 bases). CDR1 and CDR2 (germline): MNHEY, SVGAGI. This CDR3 contains 15 residues. V shed 4 bases and J shed 5 bases, with 17 bases lying between them. The chain's CDR3 is CASSCPLGGRETQYF. CDR3 DNA sequence: TGTGCCAGCAGTTGCCCTCTGGGGGGAAGGGAGACCCAGTACTTC.

The table lists this clonotype with a few counts. This chain links TRBV19 with TRBJ2-2, with D possibly matching TRBD2 (5 bases). The CDR3 is made up of 14 amino acids. The V gene lost 7 bases and the J gene lost 1 base, with 10 bases spanning the gap. Germline loops: CDR1 LNHDA, CDR2 SQIVND (reference sequence). Here the CDR3 reads CASTKLGNTGELFF. CDR3 bases: TGTGCCAGTACCAAACTAGGGAACACCGGGGAGCTGTTTTTT.

This clonotype was counted ten times or more. The rearrangement links TRBV7-6 to TRBJ2-1; TRBD2 matches 12 bases. The CDR3 contains 17 residues. The germline V gene has CDR1 SGHVS and CDR2 FNYEAQ. J lost 1 base, V lost 5 bases, and 6 bases had no gene match. CDR3 amino acids: CASSGALAGGSYNEQFF. The CDR3 DNA follows: TGTGCCAGCAGCGGGGCTCTAGCGGGAGGGTCCTACAATGAGCAGTTCTTC.

This clonotype was found a few times. CDR3 nucleotides: TGTGCCAGCAGTGACTCGAACGGGACAGGGACCTTCTATAGCAATCAGCCCCAGCATTTT. Its translation is CASSDSNGTGTFYSNQPQHF. V usage is TRBV6-4 and J usage is TRBJ1-5; the match to TRBD1 covers 9 bases. CDR3 length: 20 amino acids. V lost 0 bases and J lost 0; bases outside the gene matches: 12. Germline V gene data show CDR1 as MRHNA and CDR2 as SNTAGT.

A few counts support this clonotype. The chain couples TRBV27 to TRBJ2-2; D possibly uses TRBD1 or TRBD2 (6 bases each). CDR1 MNHEY and CDR2 SMNVEV come from the germline V gene (reference sequence). The CDR3 totals 14 residues. V was pared by 6 bases and J by 6 bases, with 14 bases between. DNA for the CDR3: TGTGCCAGCAGGCCTGGAAGGGGGGCCGGGGAGCTGTTTTTT. Amino acids: CASRPGRGAGELFF.

V usage is TRBV9 and J usage is TRBJ2-1, with a tentative D call TRBD2 (7 bases). Trimming removed 4 bases from V and 0 bases from J, with 14 bases in between. The CDR3 is 16 residues long. In germline, CDR1 is SGDLS, CDR2 YYNGEE. CDR3 sequence (DNA): TGTGCCAGCAGCCTGCAAGGGGGGGTCTCCTACAATGAGCAGTTCTTC. Translating gives CASSLQGGVSYNEQFF.